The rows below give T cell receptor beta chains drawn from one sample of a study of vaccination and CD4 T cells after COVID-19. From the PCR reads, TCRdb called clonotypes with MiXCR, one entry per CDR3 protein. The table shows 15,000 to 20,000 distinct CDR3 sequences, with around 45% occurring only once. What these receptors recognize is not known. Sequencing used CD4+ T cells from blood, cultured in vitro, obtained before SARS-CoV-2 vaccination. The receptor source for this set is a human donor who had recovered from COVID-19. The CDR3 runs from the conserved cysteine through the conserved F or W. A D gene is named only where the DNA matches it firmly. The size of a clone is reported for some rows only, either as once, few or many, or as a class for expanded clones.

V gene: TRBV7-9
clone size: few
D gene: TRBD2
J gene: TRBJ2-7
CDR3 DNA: TGTGCCAGCAGCCGCCTGACTCTGCGGGAGAATTTAGACGAGCAGTACTTC
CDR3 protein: CASSRLTLRENLDEQYF

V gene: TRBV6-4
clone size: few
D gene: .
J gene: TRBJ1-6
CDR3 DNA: TGTGCCAGCAGTGACGAAGTATTTGGTTCACCCCTCCACTTT
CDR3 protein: CASSDEVFGSPLHF

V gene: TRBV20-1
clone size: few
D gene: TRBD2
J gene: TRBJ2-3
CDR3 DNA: TGCAGTGCTCCTAGACTAGCGGGGGGCCTTTCGACAGATACGCAGTATTTT
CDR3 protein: CSAPRLAGGLSTDTQYF

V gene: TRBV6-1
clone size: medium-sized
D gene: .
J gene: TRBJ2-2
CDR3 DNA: TGTGCCAGCAGTGTTGACAGGAGGAGGGCCGGGGAGCTGTTTTTT
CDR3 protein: CASSVDRRRAGELFF

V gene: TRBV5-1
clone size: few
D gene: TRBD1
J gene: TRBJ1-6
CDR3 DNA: TGCGCCAGCAGACTCTCAGGGGGCGATAATTCACCCCTCCACTTT
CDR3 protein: CASRLSGGDNSPLHF

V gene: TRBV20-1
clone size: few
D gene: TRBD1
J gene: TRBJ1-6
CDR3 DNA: TGCAGTGCTAGGCAGGCAGGGGGTAATTCACCCCTCCACTTT
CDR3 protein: CSARQAGGNSPLHF

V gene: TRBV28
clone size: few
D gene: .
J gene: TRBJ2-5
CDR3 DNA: TGTGCCAGCAGTTCCCGGATTCAAGAGACCCAGTACTTC
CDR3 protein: CASSSRIQETQYF

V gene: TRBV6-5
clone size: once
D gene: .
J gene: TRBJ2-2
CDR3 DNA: TGTACCAGCAGTTACAGAACGTACCCGATCGTCACCGGGGAGCTGTTTTTT
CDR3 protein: CTSSYRTYPIVTGELFF

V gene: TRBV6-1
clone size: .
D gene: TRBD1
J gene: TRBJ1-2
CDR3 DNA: TGTGCCAGCAGTGAATTTCGGGCAGGGGGTGGCTATGGCTACACCTTC
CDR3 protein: CASSEFRAGGGYGYTF

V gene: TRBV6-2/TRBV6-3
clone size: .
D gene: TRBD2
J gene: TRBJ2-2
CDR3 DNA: TGTGCCAGCAGTGACACGACTAGCGGGGGGGCGAACACCGGGGAGCTGTTTTTT
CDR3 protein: CASSDTTSGGANTGELFF

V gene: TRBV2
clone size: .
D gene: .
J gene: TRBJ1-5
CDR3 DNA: TGTGCCAGCACCAAGTCCGCAGGCCCGTCTAGCAATCAGCCCCAGCATTTT
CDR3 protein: CASTKSAGPSSNQPQHF

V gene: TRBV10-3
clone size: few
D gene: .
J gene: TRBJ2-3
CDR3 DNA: TGTGCCATCAGTAGCACAGATACGCAGTATTTT
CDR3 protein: CAISSTDTQYF

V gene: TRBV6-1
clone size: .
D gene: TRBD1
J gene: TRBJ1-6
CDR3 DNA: TGTGCCAGCAGTCCGGACAGGGGGCATAATTCACCCCTCCACTTT
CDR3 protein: CASSPDRGHNSPLHF

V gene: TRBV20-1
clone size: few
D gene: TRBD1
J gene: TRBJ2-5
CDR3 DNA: TGCAGTGCCCAGGGGGTCCAAGAGACCCAGTACTTC
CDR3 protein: CSAQGVQETQYF

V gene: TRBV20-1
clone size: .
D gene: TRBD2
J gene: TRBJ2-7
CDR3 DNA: TGCAGTGCTAGAAGGGCTAGCGGGATGACTACCTACGAGCAGTACTTC
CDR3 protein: CSARRASGMTTYEQYF

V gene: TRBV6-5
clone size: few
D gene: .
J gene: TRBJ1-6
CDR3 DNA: TGTGCCAGCAGTTACTCGTATGAGGCCCTTAGTTCACCCCTCCACTTT
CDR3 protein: CASSYSYEALSSPLHF

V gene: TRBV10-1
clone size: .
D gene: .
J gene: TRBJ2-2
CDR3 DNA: TGCGCCAGCACCTGCTCAGGGTTTACATTCACCGGGGAGCTGTTTTTT
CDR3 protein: CASTCSGFTFTGELFF

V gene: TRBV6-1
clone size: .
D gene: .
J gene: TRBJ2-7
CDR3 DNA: TGTGCCAGCGAGGGGCTATCCTACGAGCAGTACTTC
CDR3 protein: CASEGLSYEQYF

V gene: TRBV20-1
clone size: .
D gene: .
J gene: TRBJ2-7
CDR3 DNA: TGCAGTGCTAGAGAGGACTCCTACGAGCAGTACTTC
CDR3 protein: CSAREDSYEQYF

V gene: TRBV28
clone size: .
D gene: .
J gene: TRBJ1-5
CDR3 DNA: TGTGCCAGCAGTTCCCAGGCAAGCAATCAGCCCCAGCATTTT
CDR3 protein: CASSSQASNQPQHF